This TCR beta chain is drawn from a study of blood T cells in healthy people across ages. Study-level information: There was about one barcoded beta molecule captured by template switching per two T cells.

It was with a sample-barcoded 5' primer and a J-beta primer mix that a second PCR of about 7 to 12 cycles was run. TCRdb re-derived calls from the 5' RACE reads in MiXCR, one entry per CDR3 protein. Of hundreds of thousands of distinct CDR3 sequences in the sample, roughly 53% were seen once. Per germline, CDR1 SGHTA and CDR2 FQGNSA. V lost 1 base and J lost 4, with 6 bases in between. The CDR3 length is 13 residues. The chain links TRBV7-2 to TRBJ2-3; D not certain. This TCR came from a man aged 60 to 69 in good health. The sequenced material came from blood. This CDR3 reads CASSLEPADTQYF. The DNA for the CDR3 is TGTGCCAGCAGCTTAGAACCAGCAGATACGCAGTATTTT.